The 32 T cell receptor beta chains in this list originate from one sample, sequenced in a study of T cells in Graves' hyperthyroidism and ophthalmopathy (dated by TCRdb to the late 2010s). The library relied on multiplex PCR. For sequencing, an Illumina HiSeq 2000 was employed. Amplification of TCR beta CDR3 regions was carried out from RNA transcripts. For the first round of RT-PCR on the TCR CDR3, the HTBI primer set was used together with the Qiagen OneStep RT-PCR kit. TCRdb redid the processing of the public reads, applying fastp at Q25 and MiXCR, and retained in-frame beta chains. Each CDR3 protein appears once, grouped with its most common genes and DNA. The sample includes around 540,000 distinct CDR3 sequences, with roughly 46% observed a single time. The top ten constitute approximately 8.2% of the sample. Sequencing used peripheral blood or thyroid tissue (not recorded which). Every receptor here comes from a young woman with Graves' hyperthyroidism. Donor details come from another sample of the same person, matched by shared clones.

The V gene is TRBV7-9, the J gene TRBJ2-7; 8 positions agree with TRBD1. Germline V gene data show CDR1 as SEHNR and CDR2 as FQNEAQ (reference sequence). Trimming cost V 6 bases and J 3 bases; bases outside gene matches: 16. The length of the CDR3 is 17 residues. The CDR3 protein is CASRQTYQGAANYEQYF. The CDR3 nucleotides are TGTGCCAGCAGACAAACGTACCAGGGGGCGGCCAACTACGAGCAGTACTTC.

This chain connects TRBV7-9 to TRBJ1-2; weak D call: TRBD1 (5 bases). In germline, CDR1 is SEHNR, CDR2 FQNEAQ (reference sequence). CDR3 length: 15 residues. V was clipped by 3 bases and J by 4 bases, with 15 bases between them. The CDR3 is CASSLGRAASYGYTF. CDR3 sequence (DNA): TGTGCCAGCAGCTTGGGCAGGGCGGCTAGCTATGGCTACACCTTC.

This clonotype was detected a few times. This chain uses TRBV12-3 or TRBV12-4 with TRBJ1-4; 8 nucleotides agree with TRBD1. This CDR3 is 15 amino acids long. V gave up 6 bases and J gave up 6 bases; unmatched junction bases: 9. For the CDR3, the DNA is TGTGCCAGCAGCTCAACGACAGGGGATGATGAAAAACTGTTTTTT. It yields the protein CASSSTTGDDEKLFF.

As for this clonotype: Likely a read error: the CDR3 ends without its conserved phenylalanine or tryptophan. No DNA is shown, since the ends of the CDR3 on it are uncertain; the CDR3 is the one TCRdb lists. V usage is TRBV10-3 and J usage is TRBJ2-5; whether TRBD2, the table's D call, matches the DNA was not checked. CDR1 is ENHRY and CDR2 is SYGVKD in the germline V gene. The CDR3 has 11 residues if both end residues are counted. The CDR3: CAISGRGNTDV.

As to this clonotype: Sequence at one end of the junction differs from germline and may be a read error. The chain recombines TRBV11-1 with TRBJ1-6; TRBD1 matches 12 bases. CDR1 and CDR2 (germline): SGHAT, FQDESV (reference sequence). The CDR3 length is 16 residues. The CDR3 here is CASSGTGGQYNSPLHF. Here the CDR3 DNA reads TGCGCCAGCAGCGGGACAGGGGGCCAGTATAATTCACCCCTCCACTTT. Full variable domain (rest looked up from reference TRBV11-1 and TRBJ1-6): EAEVAQSPRYKITEKSQAVAFWCDPISGHATLYWYRQILGQGPELLVQFQDESVVDDSQLPKDRFSAERLKGVDSTLKIQPAELGDSAMYLCASSGTGGQYNSPLHFGNGTRLTVT.

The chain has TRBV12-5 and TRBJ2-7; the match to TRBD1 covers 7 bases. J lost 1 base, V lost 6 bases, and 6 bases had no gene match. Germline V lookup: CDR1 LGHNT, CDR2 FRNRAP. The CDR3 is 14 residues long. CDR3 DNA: TGTGCTAGTGGCCGGGACAGCAAATCCTACGAGCAGTACTTC. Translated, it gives CASGRDSKSYEQYF.

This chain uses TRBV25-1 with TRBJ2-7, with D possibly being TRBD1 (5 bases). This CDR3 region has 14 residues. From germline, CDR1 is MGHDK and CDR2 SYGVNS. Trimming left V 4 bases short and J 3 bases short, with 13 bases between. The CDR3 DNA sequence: TGTGCCAGCAGTGTATTTGGGGCCGGCTACGAGCAGTACTTC. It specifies CASSVFGAGYEQYF.

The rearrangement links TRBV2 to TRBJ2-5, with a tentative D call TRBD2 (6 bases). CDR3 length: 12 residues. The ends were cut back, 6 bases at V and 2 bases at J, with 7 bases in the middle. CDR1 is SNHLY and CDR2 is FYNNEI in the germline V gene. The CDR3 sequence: CASREGQETQYF. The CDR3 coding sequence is TGTGCCAGCAGGGAGGGACAAGAGACCCAGTACTTC. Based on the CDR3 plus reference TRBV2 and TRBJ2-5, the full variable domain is EPEVTQTPSHQVTQMGQEVILRCVPISNHLYFYWYRQILGQKVEFLVSFYNNEISEKSEIFDDQFSVERPDGSNFTLKIRSTKLEDSAMYFCASREGQETQYFGPGTRLLVL.

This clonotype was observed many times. The CDR3 bases are TGCAGCGTCATGTGGACAGGGGGGAACTATGGCTACACCTTC. Its translation is CSVMWTGGNYGYTF. The chain uses TRBV29-1 and TRBJ1-2, with 10 bases aligning to TRBD1. Germline lookup yields CDR1 SQVTM and CDR2 ANQGSEA. This CDR3 has 14 residues. V shed 6 bases and J 2 bases; nucleotides not matched to a gene: 6.

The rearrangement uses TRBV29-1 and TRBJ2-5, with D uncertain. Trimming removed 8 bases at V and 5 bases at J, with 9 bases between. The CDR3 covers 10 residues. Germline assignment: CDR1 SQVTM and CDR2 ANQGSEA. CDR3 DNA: TGCAGCCAAGCATGGGAGACCCAGTACTTC. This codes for CSQAWETQYF.

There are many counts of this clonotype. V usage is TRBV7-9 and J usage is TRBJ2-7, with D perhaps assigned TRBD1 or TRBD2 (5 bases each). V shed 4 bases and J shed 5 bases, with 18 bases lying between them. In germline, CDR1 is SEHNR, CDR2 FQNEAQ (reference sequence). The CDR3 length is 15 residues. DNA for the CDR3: TGTGCCAGCAGCTCCCGTCTCGGGGCGTCCCACGAGCAGTACTTC. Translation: CASSSRLGASHEQYF.

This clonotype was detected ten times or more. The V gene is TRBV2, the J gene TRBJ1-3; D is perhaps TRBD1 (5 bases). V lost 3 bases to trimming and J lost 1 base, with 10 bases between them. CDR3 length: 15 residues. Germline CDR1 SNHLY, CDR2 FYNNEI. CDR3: CASSEVSGSGNTIYF. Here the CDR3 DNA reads TGTGCCAGCAGTGAGGTGTCAGGGTCTGGAAACACCATATATTTT.

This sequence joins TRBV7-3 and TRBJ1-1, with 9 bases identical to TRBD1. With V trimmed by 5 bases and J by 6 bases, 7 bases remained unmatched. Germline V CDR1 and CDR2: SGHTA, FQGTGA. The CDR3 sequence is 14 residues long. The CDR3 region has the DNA TGTGCCAGCAGCCGGGACAGGGTGAGCCCTGAAGCTTTCTTT. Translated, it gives CASSRDRVSPEAFF. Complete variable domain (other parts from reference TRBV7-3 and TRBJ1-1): GAGVSQTPSNKVTEKGKYVELRCDPISGHTALYWYRQSLGQGPEFLIYFQGTGAADDSGLPNDRFFAVRPEGSVSTLKIQRTERGDSAVYLCASSRDRVSPEAFFGQGTRLTVV.

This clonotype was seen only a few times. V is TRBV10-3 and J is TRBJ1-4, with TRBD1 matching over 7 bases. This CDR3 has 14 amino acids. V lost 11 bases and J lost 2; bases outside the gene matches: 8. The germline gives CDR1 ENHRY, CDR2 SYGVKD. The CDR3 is CASAPGQTNEKLFF. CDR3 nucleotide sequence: TGTGCCTCCGCCCCGGGACAGACTAATGAAAAACTGTTTTTT.

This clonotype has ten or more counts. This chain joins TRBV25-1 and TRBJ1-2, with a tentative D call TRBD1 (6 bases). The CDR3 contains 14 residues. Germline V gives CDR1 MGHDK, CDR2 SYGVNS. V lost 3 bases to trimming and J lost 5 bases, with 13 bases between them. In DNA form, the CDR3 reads TGTGCCAGCAGTGACTGGGGGGGCGGGTATGGCTACACCTTC. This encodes CASSDWGGGYGYTF.

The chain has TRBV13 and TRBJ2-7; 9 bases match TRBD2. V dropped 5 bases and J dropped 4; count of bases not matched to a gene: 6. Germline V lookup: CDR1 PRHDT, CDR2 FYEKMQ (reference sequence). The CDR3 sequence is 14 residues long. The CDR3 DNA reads TGTGCCAGCAGCCCGGGACTAGCAGAATACGAGCAGTACTTC. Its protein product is CASSPGLAEYEQYF.

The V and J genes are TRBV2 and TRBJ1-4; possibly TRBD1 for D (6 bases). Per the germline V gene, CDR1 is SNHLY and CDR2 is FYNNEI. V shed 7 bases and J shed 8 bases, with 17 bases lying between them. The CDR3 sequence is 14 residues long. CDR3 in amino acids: CASKPRDIGEKLFF. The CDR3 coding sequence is TGTGCCAGCAAACCTAGGGACATTGGAGAAAAACTGTTTTTT.

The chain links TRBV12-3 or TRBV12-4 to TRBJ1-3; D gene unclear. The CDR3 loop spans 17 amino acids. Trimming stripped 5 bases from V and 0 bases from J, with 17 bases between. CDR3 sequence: CASSPSALGHSGNTIYF. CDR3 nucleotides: TGTGCCAGCAGTCCTTCCGCCCTGGGTCACTCTGGAAACACCATATATTTT.

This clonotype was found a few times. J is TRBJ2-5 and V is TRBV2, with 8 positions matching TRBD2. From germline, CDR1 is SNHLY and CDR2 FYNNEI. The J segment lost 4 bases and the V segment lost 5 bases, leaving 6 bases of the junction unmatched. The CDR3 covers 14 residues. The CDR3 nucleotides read TGTGCCAGCAGTACAGCGGGAGAAACAGAGACCCAGTACTTC. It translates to CASSTAGETETQYF.

CDR3 sequence: CASSLAGPPTGELFF. CDR3 DNA sequence: TGTGCCAGTTCTCTTGCGGGGCCCCCCACCGGGGAGCTGTTTTTT. J is TRBJ2-2 and V is TRBV19; D perhaps matches TRBD2 (6 bases). Germline V gene lookup returns CDR1 LNHDA and CDR2 SQIVND (reference sequence). This CDR3 region has 15 residues. V shed 8 bases and J shed 4 bases, with 17 bases lying between them.

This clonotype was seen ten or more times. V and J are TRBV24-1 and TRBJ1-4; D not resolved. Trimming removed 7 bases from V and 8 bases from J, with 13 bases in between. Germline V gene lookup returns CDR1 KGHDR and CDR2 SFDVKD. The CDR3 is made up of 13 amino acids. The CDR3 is CATSHGVGEKLFF. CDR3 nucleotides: TGTGCCACCAGCCACGGGGTAGGAGAAAAACTGTTTTTT.

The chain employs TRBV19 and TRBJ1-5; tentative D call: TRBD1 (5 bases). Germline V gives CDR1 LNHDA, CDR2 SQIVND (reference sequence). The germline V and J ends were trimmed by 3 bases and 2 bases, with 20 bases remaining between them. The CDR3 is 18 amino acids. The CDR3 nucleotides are TGTGCCAGTAGTATCGATATTTTCGGCCAGGGAGGCAATCAGCCCCAGCATTTT. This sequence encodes CASSIDIFGQGGNQPQHF.

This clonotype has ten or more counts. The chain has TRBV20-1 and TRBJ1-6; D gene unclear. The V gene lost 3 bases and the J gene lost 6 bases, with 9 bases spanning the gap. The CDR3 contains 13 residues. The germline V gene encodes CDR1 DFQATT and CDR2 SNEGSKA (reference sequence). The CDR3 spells CSARGDLNSPLHF. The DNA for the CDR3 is TGCAGTGCTAGGGGTGATCTTAATTCACCCCTCCACTTT.

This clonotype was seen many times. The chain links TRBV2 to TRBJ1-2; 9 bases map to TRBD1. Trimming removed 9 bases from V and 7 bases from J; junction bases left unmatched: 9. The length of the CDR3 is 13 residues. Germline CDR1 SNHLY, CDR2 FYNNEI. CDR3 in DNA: TGTGCCAGTTCTCCGGGACAGGGCTCTGGCTACACCTTC. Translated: CASSPGQGSGYTF.

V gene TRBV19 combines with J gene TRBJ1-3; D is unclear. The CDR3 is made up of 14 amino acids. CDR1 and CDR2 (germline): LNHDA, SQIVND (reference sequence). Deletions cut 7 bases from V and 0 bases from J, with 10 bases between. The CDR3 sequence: CASTRTYSGNTIYF. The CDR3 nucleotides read TGTGCCAGTACCCGGACCTACTCTGGAAACACCATATATTTT. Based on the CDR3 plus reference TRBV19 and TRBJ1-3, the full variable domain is DGGITQSPKYLFRKEGQNVTLSCEQNLNHDAMYWYRQDPGQGLRLIYYSQIVNDFQKGDIAEGYSVSREKKESFPLTVTSAQKNPTAFYLCASTRTYSGNTIYFGEGSWLTVV.

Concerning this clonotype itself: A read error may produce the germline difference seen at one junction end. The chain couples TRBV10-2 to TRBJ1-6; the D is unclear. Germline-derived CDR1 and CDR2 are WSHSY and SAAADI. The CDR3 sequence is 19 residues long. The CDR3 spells CASTFEGEATSSYNSPLHF. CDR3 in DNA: TGTGCCAGCACCTTCGAGGGAGAGGCCACCAGCTCCTATAATTCACCCCTCCACTTT.

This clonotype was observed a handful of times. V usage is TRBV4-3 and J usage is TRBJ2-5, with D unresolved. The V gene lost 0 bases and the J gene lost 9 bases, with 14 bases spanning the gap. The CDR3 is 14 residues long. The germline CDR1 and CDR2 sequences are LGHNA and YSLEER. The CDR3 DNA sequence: TGCGCCAGCAGCCAAGATCCTGGCCCCACGGCCCAGTACTTC. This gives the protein CASSQDPGPTAQYF.

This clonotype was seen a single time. CDR3 sequence (DNA): TGTGCCAGCAGAGGTTGGTCGGGCACTGAAGCTTTCTTT. This encodes CASRGWSGTEAFF. The rearrangement links TRBV7-2 to TRBJ1-1; D is undetermined. The CDR3 is 13 amino acids. Germline V gene lookup returns CDR1 SGHTA and CDR2 FQGNSA. Trimming cost V 6 bases and J 4 bases, with 12 bases left between them. Full variable domain (missing parts from reference TRBV7-2 and TRBJ1-1): GAGVSQSPSNKVTEKGKDVELRCDPISGHTALYWYRQSLGQGLEFLIYFQGNSAPDKSGLPSDRFSAERTGGSVSTLTIQRTQQEDSAVYLCASRGWSGTEAFFGQGTRLTVV.

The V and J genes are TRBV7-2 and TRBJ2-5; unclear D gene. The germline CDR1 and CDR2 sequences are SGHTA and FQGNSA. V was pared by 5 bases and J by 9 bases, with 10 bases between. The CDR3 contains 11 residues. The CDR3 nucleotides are TGTGCCAGCAGCCCCCTCGGAGCCCAGTACTTC. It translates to CASSPLGAQYF. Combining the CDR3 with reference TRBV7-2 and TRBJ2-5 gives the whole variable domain GAGVSQSPSNKVTEKGKDVELRCDPISGHTALYWYRQSLGQGLEFLIYFQGNSAPDKSGLPSDRFSAERTGGSVSTLTIQRTQQEDSAVYLCASSPLGAQYFGPGTRLLVL.

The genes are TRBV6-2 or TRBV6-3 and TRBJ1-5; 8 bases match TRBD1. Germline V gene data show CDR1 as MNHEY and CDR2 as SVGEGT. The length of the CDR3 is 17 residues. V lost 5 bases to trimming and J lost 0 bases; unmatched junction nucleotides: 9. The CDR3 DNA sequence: TGTGCCAGCAGTCCATTTACAGGGGGAGATAGCAATCAGCCCCAGCATTTT. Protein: CASSPFTGGDSNQPQHF.

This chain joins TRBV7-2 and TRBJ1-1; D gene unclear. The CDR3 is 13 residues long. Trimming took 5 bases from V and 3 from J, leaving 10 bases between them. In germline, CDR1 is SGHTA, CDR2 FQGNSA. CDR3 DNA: TGTGCCAGCAGCCGCGCTGGGCACACTGAAGCTTTCTTT. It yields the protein CASSRAGHTEAFF. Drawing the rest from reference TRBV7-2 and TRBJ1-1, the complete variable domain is GAGVSQSPSNKVTEKGKDVELRCDPISGHTALYWYRQSLGQGLEFLIYFQGNSAPDKSGLPSDRFSAERTGGSVSTLTIQRTQQEDSAVYLCASSRAGHTEAFFGQGTRLTVV.

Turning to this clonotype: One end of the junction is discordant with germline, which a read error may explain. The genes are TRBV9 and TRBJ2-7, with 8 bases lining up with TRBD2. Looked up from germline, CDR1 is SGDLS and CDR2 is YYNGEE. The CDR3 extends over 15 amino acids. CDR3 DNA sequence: TGCGCCAGCAGCCACGGGAGCGGGGGACTCTACGAGCAGTACTTC. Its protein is CASSHGSGGLYEQYF.